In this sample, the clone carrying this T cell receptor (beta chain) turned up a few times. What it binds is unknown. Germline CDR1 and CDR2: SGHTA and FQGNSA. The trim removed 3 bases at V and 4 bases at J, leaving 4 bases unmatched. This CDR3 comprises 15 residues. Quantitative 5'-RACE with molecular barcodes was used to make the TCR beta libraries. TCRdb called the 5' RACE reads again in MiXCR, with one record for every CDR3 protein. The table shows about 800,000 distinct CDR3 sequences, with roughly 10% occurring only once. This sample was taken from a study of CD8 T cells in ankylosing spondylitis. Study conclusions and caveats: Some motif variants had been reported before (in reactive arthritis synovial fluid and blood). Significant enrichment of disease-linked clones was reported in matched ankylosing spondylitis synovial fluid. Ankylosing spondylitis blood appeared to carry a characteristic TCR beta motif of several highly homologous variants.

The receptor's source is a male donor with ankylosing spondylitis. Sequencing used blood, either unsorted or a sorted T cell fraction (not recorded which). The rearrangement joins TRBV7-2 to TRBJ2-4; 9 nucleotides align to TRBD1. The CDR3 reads CASSFTGTGKNIQYF. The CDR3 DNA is TGTGCCAGCAGCTTTACCGGGACAGGGAAAAACATTCAGTACTTC.